This entry concerns a single TCR beta chain. This clone showed up just a few times. Its antigen specificity is not known. Base quality data are lacking; no much larger clone is found one base away. The sample originates from a study of T cell responses to AZD1222 COVID-19 vaccine (dated by TCRdb to the early 2020s). For the wider study: A total of 233 trial participants underwent TCR sequencing, of whom 207 received two doses of AZD1222 and 26 received two doses of the MenACWY control vaccine. Trial participants were enrolled by age into 18-55, 56-69 and 70-plus year subgroups, with roughly 160, 29 and 62 TCR-sequenced participants respectively. The paper as a whole reports these results and caveats: The 56-69-year group was small, and its depth increase did not reach significance, likely because of low power. Conclusions about previously exposed vaccinees are limited because only 5 or 6 AZD1222 recipients were SARS-CoV-2 seropositive at baseline. After two AZD1222 doses, spike-specific TCR breadth and depth were significantly higher than at day 0 and than in MenACWY recipients. Participants were mostly white British and included more females than males, and it was suggested by the authors that clonal diversity may have been underestimated. Nearly half of unique spike-specific TCRs reportedly recognized epitopes outside regions mutated in the B.1.351 and B.1.1.7 variants. No day 14 peak-response samples were available, so repertoires were characterized only after the peak T cell response. CD4 TCRs associated with the vaccine covered the entire spike protein, and the dominant responses were in regions 160-218 and 743-854.

The CDR3 regions of human TCRbeta chains were analyzed by immunosequencing. The published analysis was carried out like this. TCRs in the repertoires were compared against a reference library of SARS-CoV-2-specific TCRs that had been generated with the MIRA antigen-specificity platform. Breadth was defined as the fraction of unique TCRs that were SARS-CoV-2-associated. Depth was defined as the fraction of total T cells that were SARS-CoV-2-associated. Using the MIRA data, every spike-specific TCR was mapped to the spike region that the TCR reacted to and assigned to either a CD4 or a CD8 class. Log10-transformed breadth and depth values were compared by one-way ANOVA with Sidak's multiple comparisons tests. TCRdb carries this immuneACCESS record with in-frame sequences only. Its versions omit some clonotypes, under half of them owing to an unresolved V gene in the studies checked, with the rest unexplained. D and trimming come from the DNA, and the V and J calls and clone size come from that table. This sample lists approximately 170,000 clones; approximately 94% were detected once. Just over 5% of the sample comes from the top ten.

The CDR3 goes from the cysteine to the phenylalanine over 13 residues. The read is trimmed to its CDR3 DNA, 39 bases read in frame from base 1. CDR1 and CDR2 were assigned from the germline V gene (reference sequence) as SEHNR and FQNEAQ. V is shortened by 1 base, J by 5 bases, and the region joining them spans 8 bases. The time point label, read with the paper, signifies: about 28 days (+/-7) after the second vaccine dose. AZD1222 recipients whose second dose came at about 4 weeks and those whose second dose came at about 12 weeks were combined into one group, since spike-specific TCR depth and breadth did not differ between the two schedules. Vaccinee samples came from UK trials COV001 and COV002, including a single-blind randomized controlled phase 2/3 trial of AZD1222 (ChAdOx1 nCoV-19) in healthy adults. For TCRbeta chain sequencing, PBMC samples from trial participants were taken at day 0 and at day 28 after the second dose.

This receptor was identified in an adult who received the AZD1222 COVID-19 vaccine. The specimen comprised peripheral blood, sampled 28 days after the second AZD1222 dose. The rearranged chain carries TRBV7-9 and TRBJ1-2, with the identity of the D gene unclear. The encoded CDR3 is CASSLDGEYGYTF. The DNA is TGTGCCAGCAGCTTAGACGGGGAATATGGCTACACCTTC.